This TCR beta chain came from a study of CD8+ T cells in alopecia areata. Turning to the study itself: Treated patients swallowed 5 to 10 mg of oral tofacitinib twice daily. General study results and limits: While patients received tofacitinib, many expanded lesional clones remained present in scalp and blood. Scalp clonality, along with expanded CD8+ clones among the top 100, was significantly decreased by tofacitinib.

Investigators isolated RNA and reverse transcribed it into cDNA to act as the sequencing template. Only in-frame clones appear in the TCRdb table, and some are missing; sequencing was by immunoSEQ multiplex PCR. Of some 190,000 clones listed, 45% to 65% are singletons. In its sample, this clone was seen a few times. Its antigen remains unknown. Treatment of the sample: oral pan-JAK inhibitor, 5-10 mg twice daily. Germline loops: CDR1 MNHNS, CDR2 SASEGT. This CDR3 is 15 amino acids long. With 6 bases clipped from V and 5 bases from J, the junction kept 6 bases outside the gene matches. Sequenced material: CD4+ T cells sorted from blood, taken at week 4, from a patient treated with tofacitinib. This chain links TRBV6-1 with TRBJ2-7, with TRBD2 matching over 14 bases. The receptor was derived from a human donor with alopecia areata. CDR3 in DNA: TGTGCCAGCAGGGGAGGGACTAGCGGGAGAAACGAGCAGTACTTC. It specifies CASRGGTSGRNEQYF.